The TCR beta chain described here comes from a study of shared clonotypes between healthy human individuals (dated by TCRdb to between 2020 and 2021). Study-wide context: Two women and a few men aged 18 to 49 years were included in the cohort. For each donor, three plates each were used for CD4 naive and CD4 memory, two plates were used for CD8 naive, and one plate was used for CD8 memory. To estimate repertoire size and how much clonotype sharing occurs between individuals, the study deeply sequenced the blood TCR repertoires of roughly 5 healthy adults. To increase sequencing depth and limit assay-specific biases, different laboratories used diverse techniques to prepare libraries and sequence TCR repertoires. Each donor's leukapheresis produced roughly between roughly 0.85 and 9.5 billion PBMCs. General findings and caveats noted by the study authors: Compared with non-shared clonotypes, the clonotypes found in all four sorted-subset donors had higher generation probabilities. Across a few donors, approximately 4.6% of naive CD4, around 3.5% of naive CD8, 2% to 2.5% of memory CD4, and approximately 0.4% of memory CD8 clonotypes were shared. The small number of donors limited the genetic and exposure-history diversity represented. Incomplete sequencing was indicated by rarefaction of sorted-subset datasets, despite the large sequencing depth. Naive subsets generally had larger estimated clonotype richness than memory subsets. Sampling was restricted to blood, and TCR repertoires in tissues likely differ from the TCR repertoires found in blood. Based on pairwise subsampling, the degree of clonotype sharing among donors was expected to be affected by sequencing depth.

Using the deep immunoSEQ assay, multiplex PCR amplified TCR CDR3 regions from genomic DNA. Extracted genomic DNA from each cell subset was distributed evenly across all wells of several immunoSEQ 96-well plates, and each plate was treated as a replicate. Each replicate PCR for sorted subsets received around 0.2 ug genomic DNA, equal to about 29,000 T cell genomes. The purified libraries were quantified using a Qubit 3.0 fluorometer, sized with a Bioanalyzer 2100, and then quantified again using the KAPA Library Quantification kit. Every immunoSEQ 96-well plate was sequenced on a separate single-read 150-cycle Illumina NextSeq 550 flow cell. As for the authors' bioinformatics: Because the immunoSEQ output held only junctional sequences and lacked quality scores, the filtering could not match the filtering applied to full-length reads. To assign V/J genes and CDR3, sequences were annotated against IMGT germline references using PyIR, a Python wrapper for IgBLAST v1.9. Reads were filtered out if the reads had weak V/J assignments (E-value above 1e-6), no CDR3, stop codons, out-of-frame junctions, or ambiguous translated residues. V3J clonotypes were defined by identical inferred V gene, J gene, and CDR3 amino acid sequence. The percentage overlap between two repertoires was calculated by dividing the number of shared unique clonotypes by the size of the smaller repertoire. RTK rarefaction, the Chao1 estimator, and Recon v2.1 estimates of unobserved clonotypes were used to assess repertoire richness. For all TCRbeta clonotypes obtained by the gDNA method from four donors, generation probabilities were computed with OLGA. In TCRdb, the immuneACCESS table is reduced to in-frame sequences with V and J assigned. These tables do not hold every clone; where another copy was compared, an unresolved V gene accounts for under half, and the others remain unexplained. That table furnishes V, J and clone size, whereas the DNA furnished D and trimming. Across this sample there are about 1 million clones, with 75% seen only once. The ten largest clones capture roughly 1.5% of the sample.

The donors were healthy, HIV-negative adults with no recently reported acute infections or vaccinations. Only Caucasian adults living in Nashville, Tennessee, USA were represented among the donors. CD4+ T cells were enriched by magnetic negative selection, after which naive cells were positively selected on CD45RA and the negative fraction was taken as the memory subset. After blood collection by leukapheresis, PBMCs were isolated using Ficoll-Histopaque density gradient centrifugation and then cryopreserved in the vapor phase of liquid nitrogen. Analytical flow cytometry was used to check the purity and quantity of every magnetically sorted T cell population. Each sorted fraction had its genomic DNA isolated and then quantified by UV absorbance on a Nanodrop 2000c. According to the germline V gene, CDR1 reads LGHNA and CDR2 reads YSLEER. Trimming takes 1 base from V and 0 bases from J, and the germline ends sit 11 bases apart. Including cysteine and phenylalanine, the CDR3 has 16 amino acids. The retained sequence is limited to the CDR3, 48 bases, with the frame set at the first base.

On this clone: Its antigen is not yet known. No much larger clone exists at a distance of one base, and base qualities are not known.

The chain employs TRBV4-3 and TRBJ2-3; TRBD1 is a weak D gene call, 6 bases matching. This sequence originates from a man between 18 and 35 years old in good health. Specimen: memory CD4+ T cells sorted from blood. Interpreted using the paper, the cell subset or site label stands for: CD45RA-negative fraction. The CDR3 region: CASSQGTDKSTDTQYF. The bases are TGCGCCAGCAGCCAAGGGACAGATAAGAGCACAGATACGCAGTATTTT.